This paragraph covers one T cell receptor (beta chain) sequence. Its cognate antigen is unknown. Sequencing of DNA taken from cultured CD4+ T cells relied on the Oncomine TCR Beta short-read assay. From cultured CD4+ T cells, genomic DNA was extracted. Using its own MiXCR run on the PCR reads, TCRdb lists one record per CDR3 protein. The table shows roughly 26,000 distinct CDR3 sequences, with about 40% occurring only once. This CDR3 is built from 21 residues. Germline V gene data show CDR1 as MNHEY and CDR2 as SVGAGI. V lost 1 base, J lost 1 base, and 29 bases lay in between. Treatment defined: roughly 10-day PBMC culture with coronavirus spike peptide pools or control peptides (ViraFEST assay). This sample stems from a study of vaccination and CD4 T cells after COVID-19.

The chain employs TRBV6-5 and TRBJ2-7, with D perhaps TRBD1 (5 bases). This sequence originates from a human donor who had recovered from COVID-19. The sequencing sample was made of CD4+ T cells from blood, cultured in vitro. The CDR3 DNA sequence: TGTGCCAGCAGTTACTGCGTCAGGGTACCCAACGTAAAAGCCGGGTCCTACGAGCAGTACTTC. The encoded protein is CASSYCVRVPNVKAGSYEQYF.